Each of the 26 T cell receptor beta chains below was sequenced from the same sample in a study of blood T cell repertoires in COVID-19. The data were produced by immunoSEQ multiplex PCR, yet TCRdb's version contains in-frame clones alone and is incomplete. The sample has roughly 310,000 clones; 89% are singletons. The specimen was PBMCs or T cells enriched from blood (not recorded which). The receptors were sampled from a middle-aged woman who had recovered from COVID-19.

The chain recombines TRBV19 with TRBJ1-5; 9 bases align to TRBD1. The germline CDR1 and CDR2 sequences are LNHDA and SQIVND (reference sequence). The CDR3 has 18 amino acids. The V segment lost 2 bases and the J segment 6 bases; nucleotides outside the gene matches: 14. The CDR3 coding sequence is TGTGCCAGTAGTATAACCGTGTACGGGACAGGGTCTGGTCAGCCCCAGCATTTT. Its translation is CASSITVYGTGSGQPQHF.

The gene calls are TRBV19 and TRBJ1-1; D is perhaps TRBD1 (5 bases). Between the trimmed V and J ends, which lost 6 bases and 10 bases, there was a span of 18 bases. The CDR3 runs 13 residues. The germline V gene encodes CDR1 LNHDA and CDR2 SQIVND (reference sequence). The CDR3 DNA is TGTGCCAGTAGAGCGGGGCTGGCTCAAGCAGCTTTCTTT. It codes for CASRAGLAQAAFF.

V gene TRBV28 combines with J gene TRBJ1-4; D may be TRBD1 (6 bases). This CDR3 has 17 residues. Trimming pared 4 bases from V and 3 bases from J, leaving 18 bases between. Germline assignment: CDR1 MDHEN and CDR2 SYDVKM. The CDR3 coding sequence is TGTGCCAGCAGTTCCCTCGCCTACAGGGCCCCTAATGAAAAACTGTTTTTT. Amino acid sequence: CASSSLAYRAPNEKLFF.

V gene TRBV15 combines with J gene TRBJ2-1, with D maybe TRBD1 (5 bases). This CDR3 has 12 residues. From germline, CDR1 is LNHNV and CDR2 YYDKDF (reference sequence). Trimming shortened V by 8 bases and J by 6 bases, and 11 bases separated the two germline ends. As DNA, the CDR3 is TGTGCCACCTATGACAGCCTCAATGAGCAGTTCTTC. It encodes CATYDSLNEQFF.

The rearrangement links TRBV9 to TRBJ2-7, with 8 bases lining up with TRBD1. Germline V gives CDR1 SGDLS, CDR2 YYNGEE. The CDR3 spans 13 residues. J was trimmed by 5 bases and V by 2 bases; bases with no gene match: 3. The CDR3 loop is CASSVAGGHEQYF. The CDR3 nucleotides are TGTGCCAGCAGCGTCGCAGGGGGCCACGAGCAGTACTTC.

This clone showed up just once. The DNA for the CDR3 is TGTGCCAGCAGCTCTTCGCGGGATTCACCCCTCCACTTT. Translating it yields CASSSSRDSPLHF. This chain links TRBV7-9 with TRBJ1-6; the D is unclear. The CDR3 spans 13 residues. V lost 4 bases and J 8 bases, leaving 9 bases between the germline ends. The germline CDR1 and CDR2 sequences are SEHNR and FQNEAQ (reference sequence).

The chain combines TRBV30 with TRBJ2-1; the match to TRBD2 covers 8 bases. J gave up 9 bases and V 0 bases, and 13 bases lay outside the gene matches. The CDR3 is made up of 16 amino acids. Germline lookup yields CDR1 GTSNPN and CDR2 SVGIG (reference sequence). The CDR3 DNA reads TGTGCCTGGAGTGTATGGCCGGGAGGGCCTCGTGGTGAGCAGTTCTTC. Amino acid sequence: CAWSVWPGGPRGEQFF.

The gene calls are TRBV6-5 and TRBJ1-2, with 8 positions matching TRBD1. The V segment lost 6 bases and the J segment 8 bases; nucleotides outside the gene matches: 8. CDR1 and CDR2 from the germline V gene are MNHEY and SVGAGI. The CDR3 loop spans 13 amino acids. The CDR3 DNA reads TGTGCCAGCAGCCAGGACAGGGTGCGGGGCTACACCTTC. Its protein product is CASSQDRVRGYTF.

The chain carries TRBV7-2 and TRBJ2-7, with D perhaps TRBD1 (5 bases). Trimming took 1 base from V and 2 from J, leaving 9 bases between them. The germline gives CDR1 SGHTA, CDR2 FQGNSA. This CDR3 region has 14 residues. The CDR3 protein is CASSLEAGPYEQYF. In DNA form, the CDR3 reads TGTGCCAGCAGCTTAGAGGCAGGGCCCTACGAGCAGTACTTC.

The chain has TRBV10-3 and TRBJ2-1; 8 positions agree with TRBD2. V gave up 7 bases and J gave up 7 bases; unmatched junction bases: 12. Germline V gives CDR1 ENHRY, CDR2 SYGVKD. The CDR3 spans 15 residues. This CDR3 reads CAITPQRGPQNEQFF. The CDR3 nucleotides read TGTGCCATCACCCCCCAGCGGGGGCCTCAAAATGAGCAGTTCTTC.

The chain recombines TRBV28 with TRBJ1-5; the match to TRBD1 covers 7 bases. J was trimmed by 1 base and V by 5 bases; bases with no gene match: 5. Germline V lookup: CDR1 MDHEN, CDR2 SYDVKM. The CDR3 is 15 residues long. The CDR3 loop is CASSRTGVSNQPQHF. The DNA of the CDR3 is TGTGCCAGCAGTCGGACAGGAGTAAGCAATCAGCCCCAGCATTTT.

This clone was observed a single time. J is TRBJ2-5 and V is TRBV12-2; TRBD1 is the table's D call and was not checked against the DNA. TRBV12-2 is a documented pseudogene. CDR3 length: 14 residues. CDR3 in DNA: TGTGCAAGTCGCTTCAGGGGTCTCCAAGAGACCCAGTACTTC. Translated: CASRFRGLQETQYF.

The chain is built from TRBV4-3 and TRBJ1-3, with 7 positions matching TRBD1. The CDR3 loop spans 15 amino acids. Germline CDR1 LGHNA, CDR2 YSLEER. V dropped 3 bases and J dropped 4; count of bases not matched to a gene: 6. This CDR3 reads CASSQDTGDGNTIYF. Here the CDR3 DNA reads TGCGCCAGCAGCCAGGACACAGGGGACGGAAACACCATATATTTT.

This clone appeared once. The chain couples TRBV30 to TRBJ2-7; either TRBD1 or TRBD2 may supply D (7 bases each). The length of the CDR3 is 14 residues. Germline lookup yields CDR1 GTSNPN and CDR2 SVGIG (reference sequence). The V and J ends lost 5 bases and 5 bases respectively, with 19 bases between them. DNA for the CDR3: TGTGCCTGGGGGGGGGACAGTGACCATCACGAGCAGTACTTC. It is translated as CAWGGDSDHHEQYF.

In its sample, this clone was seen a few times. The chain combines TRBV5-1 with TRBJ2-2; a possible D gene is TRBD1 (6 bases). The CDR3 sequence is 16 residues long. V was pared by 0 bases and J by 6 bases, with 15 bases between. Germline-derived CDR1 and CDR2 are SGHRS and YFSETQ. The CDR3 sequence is CASSLAYDRLPGELFF. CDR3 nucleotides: TGCGCCAGCAGCTTGGCCTATGACAGGTTGCCCGGGGAGCTGTTTTTT.

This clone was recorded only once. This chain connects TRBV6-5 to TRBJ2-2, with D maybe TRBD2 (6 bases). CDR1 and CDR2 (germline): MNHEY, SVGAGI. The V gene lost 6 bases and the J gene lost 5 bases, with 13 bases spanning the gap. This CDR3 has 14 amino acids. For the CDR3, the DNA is TGTGCCAGCAGAGAGGACTATGAGACCGGGGAGCTGTTTTTT. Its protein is CASREDYETGELFF.

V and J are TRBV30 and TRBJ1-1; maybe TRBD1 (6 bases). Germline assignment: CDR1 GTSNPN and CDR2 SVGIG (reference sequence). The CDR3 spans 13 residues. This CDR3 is CVTWSWGLTEAFF. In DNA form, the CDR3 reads TGTGTCACCTGGAGTTGGGGGCTCACTGAAGCTTTCTTT.

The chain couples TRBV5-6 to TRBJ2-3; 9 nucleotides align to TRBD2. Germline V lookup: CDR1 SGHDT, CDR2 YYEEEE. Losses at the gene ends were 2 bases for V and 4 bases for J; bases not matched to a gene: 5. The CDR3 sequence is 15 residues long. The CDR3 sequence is CASSFSREGSDTQYF. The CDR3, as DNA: TGTGCCAGCAGCTTCTCGCGGGAGGGTTCAGATACGCAGTATTTT.

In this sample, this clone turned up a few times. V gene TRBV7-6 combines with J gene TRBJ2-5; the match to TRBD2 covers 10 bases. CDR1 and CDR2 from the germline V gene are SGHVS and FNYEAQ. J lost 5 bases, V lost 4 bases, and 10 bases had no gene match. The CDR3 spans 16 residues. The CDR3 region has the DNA TGTGCCAGCAGCTCGGGACTAGCGATTAATGTGGAGACCCAGTACTTC. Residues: CASSSGLAINVETQYF.

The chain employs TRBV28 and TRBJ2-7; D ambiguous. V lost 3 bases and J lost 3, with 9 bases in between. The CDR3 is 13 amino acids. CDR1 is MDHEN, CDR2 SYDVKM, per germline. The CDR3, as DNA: TGTGCCAGCAGTTTGCCCCTAGTCTACGAGCAGTACTTC. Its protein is CASSLPLVYEQYF.

This CDR3 is CASRGRDYGYTF. The DNA of the CDR3 is TGTGCCAGCAGGGGCAGGGACTATGGCTACACCTTC. The chain employs TRBV6-5 and TRBJ1-2; D may be TRBD1 (5 bases). The CDR3 loop spans 12 amino acids. Trimming left V 6 bases short and J 3 bases short, with 8 bases between. The germline gives CDR1 MNHEY, CDR2 SVGAGI.

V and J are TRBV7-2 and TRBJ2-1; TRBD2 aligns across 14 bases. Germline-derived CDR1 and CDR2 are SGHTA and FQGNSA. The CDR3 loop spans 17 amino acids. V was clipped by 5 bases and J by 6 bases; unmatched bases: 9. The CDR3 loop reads CASSLWGLAGVGNEQFF. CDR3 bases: TGTGCCAGCAGCCTATGGGGACTAGCGGGAGTCGGCAATGAGCAGTTCTTC.

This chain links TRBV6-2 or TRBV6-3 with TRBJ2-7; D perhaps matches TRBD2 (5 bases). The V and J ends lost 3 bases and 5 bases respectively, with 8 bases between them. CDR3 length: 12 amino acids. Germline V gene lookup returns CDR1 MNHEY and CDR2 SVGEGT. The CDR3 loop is CASSYYGDEQYF. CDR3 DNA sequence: TGTGCCAGCAGTTATTACGGGGACGAGCAGTACTTC.

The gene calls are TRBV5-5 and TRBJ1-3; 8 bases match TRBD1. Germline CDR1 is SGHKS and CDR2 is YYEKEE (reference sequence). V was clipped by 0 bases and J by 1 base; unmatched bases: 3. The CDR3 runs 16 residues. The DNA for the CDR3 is TGTGCCAGCAGCTTGGGGACAGGGAGTTCTGGAAACACCATATATTTT. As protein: CASSLGTGSSGNTIYF.

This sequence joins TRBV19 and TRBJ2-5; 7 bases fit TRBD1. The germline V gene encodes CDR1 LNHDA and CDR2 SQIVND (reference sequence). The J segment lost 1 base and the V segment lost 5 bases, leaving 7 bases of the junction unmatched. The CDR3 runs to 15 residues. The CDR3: CASSPARDSQETQYF. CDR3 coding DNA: TGTGCCAGTAGTCCCGCCCGGGACAGCCAAGAGACCCAGTACTTC.

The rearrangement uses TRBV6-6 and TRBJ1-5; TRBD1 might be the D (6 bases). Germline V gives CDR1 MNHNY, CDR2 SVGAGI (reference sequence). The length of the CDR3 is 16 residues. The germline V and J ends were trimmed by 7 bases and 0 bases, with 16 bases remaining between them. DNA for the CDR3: TGTGCCAGCAAAACAGGGCCCCGCTATAGCAATCAGCCCCAGCATTTT. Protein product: CASKTGPRYSNQPQHF.